Detailed here is one T cell receptor (beta chain). The data stem from a study of blood T cell repertoires in COVID-19. Study information: The origin of the acute and convalescent COVID-19 samples was the United States, Italy and Spain. The cDNA or gDNA used as material had been derived from T cells, B-cell-depleted T cells, or PBMCs.

Original methodology: Reference gene primer amplification yielded estimated nucleated cell counts. TCRdb's copy holds only in-frame clones and misses some; the assay was immunoSEQ multiplex PCR. From that table come the V and J calls and clone size; the DNA was used to work out D and trimming. The sample has 150,000 to 200,000 clones, approximately 85% seen once; the top ten hold more than 1%. CDR3 length equals 15 residues. Germline assignment: CDR1 SGHAT and CDR2 FQNNGV. With 1 base removed from V and 0 bases from J, the gap between germline ends came to 7 bases. The gene calls are TRBV11-2 and TRBJ1-5, with D unresolved. The clonotype originates from a middle-aged man with acute or convalescent COVID-19. The specimen sequenced was peripheral blood. CDR3 DNA sequence: TGTGCCAGCAGCTTAGGAGGGTATAGCAATCAGCCCCAGCATTTT. Translation: CASSLGGYSNQPQHF.